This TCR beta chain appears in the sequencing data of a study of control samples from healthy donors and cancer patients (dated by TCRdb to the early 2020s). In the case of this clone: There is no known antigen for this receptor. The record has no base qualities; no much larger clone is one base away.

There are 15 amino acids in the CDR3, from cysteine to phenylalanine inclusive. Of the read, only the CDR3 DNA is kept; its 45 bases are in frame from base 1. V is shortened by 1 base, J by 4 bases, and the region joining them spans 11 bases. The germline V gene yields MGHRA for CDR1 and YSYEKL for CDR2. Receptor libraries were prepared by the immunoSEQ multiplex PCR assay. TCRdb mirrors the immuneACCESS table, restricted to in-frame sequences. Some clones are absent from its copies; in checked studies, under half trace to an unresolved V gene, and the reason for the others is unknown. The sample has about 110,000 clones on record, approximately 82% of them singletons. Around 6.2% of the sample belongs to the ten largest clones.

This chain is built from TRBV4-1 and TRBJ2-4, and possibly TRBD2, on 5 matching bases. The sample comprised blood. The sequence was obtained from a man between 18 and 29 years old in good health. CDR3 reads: CASSQVGGHKNIQYF. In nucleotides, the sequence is TGCGCCAGCAGCCAAGTGGGCGGGCATAAAAACATTCAGTACTTC.